The 17 T cell receptor beta chains reported below all come from one sample, sequenced in a study of T cells after yellow fever vaccination (dated by TCRdb to the late 2010s). Libraries were made using 5' RACE. TCRdb shows the sequencer as Illumina NovaSeq 6000. TCRdb applied fastp at Q25 and MiXCR to the public reads, then kept only in-frame beta chains. Duplicate CDR3 protein sequences are folded into a single record with the most common DNA and genes. Counted in this sample were roughly 330,000 distinct CDR3 sequences; 3% to 4.5% of them appeared once. Approximately 24% of the sample is held by the ten biggest clonotypes. The sample's treatment or condition label is to be understood as: live attenuated yellow fever vaccine strain. Material: PBMCs, obtained 5 days after the yellow fever booster vaccination. The receptors were sampled from a man between 18 and 29 years old who received the YFV17D yellow fever vaccine.

This clonotype was observed many times. The chain joins TRBV20-1 to TRBJ2-1, with D perhaps TRBD2 (6 bases). The V gene's germline CDR1 is DFQATT and CDR2 SNEGSKA (reference sequence). The germline V and J ends were trimmed by 3 bases and 0 bases, with 9 bases remaining between them. CDR3 size: 14 residues. CDR3 in amino acids: CSARRGSSYNEQFF. The CDR3 bases are TGCAGTGCTAGGCGGGGAAGCTCCTACAATGAGCAGTTCTTC.

This clonotype has at least ten counts. V is TRBV9 and J is TRBJ2-2; D remains unclear. V lost 4 bases and J 0 bases, leaving 7 bases between the germline ends. Germline CDR1 SGDLS, CDR2 YYNGEE. CDR3 length: 14 residues. CDR3 amino acids: CASSSPSNTGELFF. Written as DNA, the CDR3 is TGTGCCAGCAGCTCTCCATCGAACACCGGGGAGCTGTTTTTT.

This chain uses TRBV5-6 with TRBJ2-7, with a weak D call TRBD1 (5 bases). Per the germline V gene, CDR1 is SGHDT and CDR2 is YYEEEE. The CDR3 covers 15 residues. V was trimmed by 4 bases and J by 8 bases, leaving 22 bases between them. The CDR3 DNA sequence: TGTGCCAGCAGCCCATCAGGGCTGACCTACCTGAAGCAGTACGTC. Translation: CASSPSGLTYLKQYV.

This clonotype was counted many times. V gene TRBV9 combines with J gene TRBJ2-3; D could derive from TRBD1 or TRBD2 (6 bases each). V shed 0 bases and J shed 2 bases, with 13 bases lying between them. The length of the CDR3 is 16 residues. Germline CDR1 SGDLS, CDR2 YYNGEE. This CDR3 reads CASSVAPRGATDTQYF. DNA for the CDR3: TGTGCCAGCAGCGTAGCCCCGAGGGGGGCCACAGATACGCAGTATTTT.

This clonotype was detected ten times or more. CDR3 sequence reads: CASSDGREAFF. CDR3 nucleotides: TGTGCCAGCAGCGACGGACGGGAAGCTTTCTTT. The chain links TRBV11-3 to TRBJ1-1; D not resolved. Germline CDR1 reads SGHNT; CDR2 reads YENEEA. The CDR3 extends over 11 amino acids. V lost 5 bases and J lost 8, with 9 bases in between.

In this sample, this clonotype turned up a few times. The gene calls are TRBV4-1 and TRBJ2-1; possibly TRBD2 for D (6 bases). Germline-derived CDR1 and CDR2 are MGHRA and YSYEKL. V was shortened by 0 bases and J by 9 bases, with 21 bases between the two germline ends. CDR3 size: 17 residues. The CDR3 protein is CASSQEQGGVPRGEQFF. CDR3 coding DNA: TGCGCCAGCAGCCAAGAGCAAGGAGGGGTTCCAAGGGGTGAGCAGTTCTTC.

The sample holds many counts of this clonotype. V is TRBV12-5 and J is TRBJ2-7; 7 bases match TRBD2. With V trimmed by 6 bases and J by 2 bases, 4 bases remained unmatched. This CDR3 is built from 13 residues. From germline, CDR1 is LGHNT and CDR2 FRNRAP. CDR3 amino acids: CASGMTSTYEQYF. The DNA for the CDR3 is TGTGCTAGTGGAATGACTAGCACCTACGAGCAGTACTTC.

This clonotype was observed a handful of times. The CDR3 spells CASSPSGGYEQYV. CDR3 in DNA: TGTGCCAGCTCACCATCGGGGGGTTACGAGCAGTACGTC. The chain combines TRBV18 with TRBJ2-7; TRBD2 matches 7 bases. The CDR3 has 13 residues. Per germline, CDR1 KGHSH and CDR2 LQKENI. After removal of 2 bases from V and 4 bases from J, the junction contained 2 bases not matched to a gene.

This clonotype occurred many times. V and J are TRBV12-3 or TRBV12-4 and TRBJ2-3, with 7 bases aligning to TRBD2. The CDR3 totals 18 residues. After removal of 5 bases from V and 2 bases from J, the junction contained 16 bases not matched to a gene. The CDR3 nucleotides read TGTGCCAGCAGTCCCGGGGGGATAGCCCTTACTCTCACAGATACGCAGTATTTT. It yields the protein CASSPGGIALTLTDTQYF.

Many counts were recorded for this clonotype. In nucleotides, the CDR3 is TGTGCCAGCAGTTTCGCCGTAGGACAGAATCAGCCCCAGCATTTT. Its protein is CASSFAVGQNQPQHF. V gene TRBV12-3 or TRBV12-4 combines with J gene TRBJ1-5; D might be TRBD1 (6 bases). The germline V and J ends were trimmed by 3 bases and 4 bases, with 13 bases remaining between them. This CDR3 has 15 residues.

The chain links TRBV4-3 to TRBJ1-4; D is uncertain. Germline V gene sequence: CDR1 LGHNA, CDR2 YSLEER. This CDR3 has 14 amino acids. Trimming stripped 0 bases from V and 13 bases from J, with 15 bases between. Here the CDR3 reads CASSQDSRRSGLFF. The CDR3 coding sequence is TGCGCCAGCAGCCAAGATTCAAGGCGGTCAGGACTGTTTTTT.

This clonotype was recorded many times. The rearrangement links TRBV12-3 or TRBV12-4 to TRBJ2-1; D may be TRBD1 (6 bases). With 3 bases removed from V and 2 bases from J, the gap between germline ends came to 11 bases. This CDR3 spans 15 amino acids. CDR3 in DNA: TGTGCCAGCAGTTTTAGGTCAGGGGCCTACAATGAGCAGTTCTTC. Residues: CASSFRSGAYNEQFF.

This clonotype was observed a handful of times. V is TRBV7-2 and J is TRBJ2-1; D possibly corresponds to TRBD1 (5 bases). The CDR3 is made up of 12 amino acids. The V end was cut by 6 bases, the J end by 5 bases, with 8 bases between. Germline V gene sequence: CDR1 SGHTA, CDR2 FQGNSA. In DNA, the CDR3 is TGTGCCAGCAGTTACAGGAACAATGAGCAGTTCTTC. Protein sequence: CASSYRNNEQFF.

This clonotype has ten or more counts. The chain recombines TRBV6-5 with TRBJ2-7; D unclear. The CDR3 runs to 15 residues. Trimming shortened V by 3 bases and J by 1 base, and 13 bases separated the two germline ends. The germline V gene has CDR1 MNHEY and CDR2 SVGAGI. CDR3 in amino acids: CASSYFGEGSYEQYF. CDR3 DNA sequence: TGTGCCAGCAGTTATTTTGGGGAAGGATCCTACGAGCAGTACTTC.

This clonotype was counted at least ten times. This chain uses TRBV25-1 with TRBJ1-4, with D unclear. Germline-derived CDR1 and CDR2 are MGHDK and SYGVNS. With 3 bases removed from V and 7 bases from J, the gap between germline ends came to 0 bases. This CDR3 spans 10 amino acids. The CDR3 is CASSDEKLFF. The CDR3 region has the DNA TGTGCCAGCAGTGATGAAAAACTGTTTTTT.

The table lists this clonotype with a few counts. The genes are TRBV24-1 and TRBJ2-3; 7 bases match TRBD2. The germline CDR1 and CDR2 sequences are KGHDR and SFDVKD. CDR3 length: 16 amino acids. The DNA of the CDR3 is TGTGCTCGAAAACGTAGCGTTAGCGGGAGCACAGATACGCAGTATTTT. Translating gives CARKRSVSGSTDTQYF.

This clonotype showed up just a few times. The chain recombines TRBV10-3 with TRBJ1-1, with D hard to call. The CDR3 spans 14 residues. Trimming cost V 4 bases and J 0 bases, with 9 bases left between them. Germline CDR1 and CDR2: ENHRY and SYGVKD. In DNA form, the CDR3 reads TGTGCCATCAGTGTATCGATCCTGAACACTGAAGCTTTCTTT. Translating it yields CAISVSILNTEAFF.